Listed below are T cell receptor beta chains from one sample, sequenced in a study of tumor-infiltrating lymphocytes in localized non-small cell lung cancer. Assay: immunoSEQ multiplex PCR; the TCRdb copy retains only in-frame clones and omits some. Here the sample spans around 15,000 clones, approximately 62% being singletons. Sequences were obtained from lung tumor tissue. Receptors originate from a human donor with non-small cell lung cancer. The CDR3 runs from the conserved cysteine through the conserved F or W. Each record gives: CDR3 protein, CDR3 DNA, clone size, V gene, J gene, D gene. The D gene is left open where the match is weak. The size of a clone is reported for some rows only, either as once, few or many, or as a class for expanded clones.

cdr3_aa: CASSNPGTSGRETQYF
cdr3_nt: TGTGCCAGCAGCAACCCAGGGACTAGCGGGAGGGAGACCCAGTACTTC
clone_size: NA
v_call: TRBV5-5
j_call: TRBJ2-5
d_call: TRBD2

cdr3_aa: CASSQERRTDTEAFF
cdr3_nt: TGCGCCAGCAGCCAAGAACGTAGGACGGACACTGAAGCTTTCTTT
clone_size: NA
v_call: TRBV4-3
j_call: TRBJ1-1
d_call: NA

cdr3_aa: CAISYRGASTDTQYF
cdr3_nt: TGTGCCATCAGCTACAGGGGCGCTAGCACAGATACGCAGTATTTT
clone_size: few
v_call: TRBV10-3
j_call: TRBJ2-3
d_call: TRBD1

cdr3_aa: CASSTGLAATDTQYF
cdr3_nt: TGTGCCAGCAGCACGGGACTAGCGGCCACAGATACGCAGTATTTT
clone_size: NA
v_call: TRBV5-8
j_call: TRBJ2-3
d_call: TRBD2

cdr3_aa: CASSPSRTNEKLFF
cdr3_nt: TGTGCCAGCTCACCGAGTCGGACTAATGAAAAACTGTTTTTT
clone_size: NA
v_call: TRBV18
j_call: TRBJ1-4
d_call: NA

cdr3_aa: CASSWDSNQPQHF
cdr3_nt: TGTGCCAGCAGTTGGGACAGCAATCAGCCCCAGCATTTT
clone_size: NA
v_call: TRBV28
j_call: TRBJ1-5
d_call: NA

cdr3_aa: CASSVAWTLRGANYGYTF
cdr3_nt: TGTGCCAGCAGCGTAGCCTGGACCCTGAGGGGAGCTAACTATGGCTACACCTTC
clone_size: NA
v_call: TRBV9
j_call: TRBJ1-2
d_call: NA

cdr3_aa: CASRARRDNTGELFF
cdr3_nt: TGTGCCAGTAGGGCTAGACGGGATAACACCGGGGAGCTGTTTTTT
clone_size: NA
v_call: TRBV19
j_call: TRBJ2-2
d_call: NA

cdr3_aa: CAWSYGQVYEQYF
cdr3_nt: TGTGCCTGGAGTTACGGCCAGGTATACGAGCAGTACTTC
clone_size: once
v_call: TRBV30
j_call: TRBJ2-7
d_call: NA

cdr3_aa: CASSRTGTAVAGELFF
cdr3_nt: TGTGCCAGCAGTCGAACCGGGACAGCGGTCGCCGGGGAGCTGTTTTTT
clone_size: NA
v_call: TRBV5-4
j_call: TRBJ2-2
d_call: TRBD1

cdr3_aa: CAWSNTGETQYF
cdr3_nt: TGTGCCTGGAGTAACACTGGTGAGACCCAGTACTTC
clone_size: NA
v_call: TRBV30
j_call: TRBJ2-5
d_call: NA

cdr3_aa: CASSFGLGETQYF
cdr3_nt: TGTGCCAGCAGCTTCGGACTGGGGGAGACCCAGTACTTC
clone_size: NA
v_call: TRBV7-2
j_call: TRBJ2-5
d_call: NA

cdr3_aa: CASSLRQGRSEKLFF
cdr3_nt: TGCGCCAGCAGCCTTAGACAGGGAAGGAGTGAAAAACTGTTTTTT
clone_size: NA
v_call: TRBV5-1
j_call: TRBJ1-4
d_call: TRBD1

cdr3_aa: CASSDAGAILASRDNTQYF
cdr3_nt: TGTGCCAGCAGCGACGCGGGGGCGATACTAGCATCCCGGGACAATACGCAGTATTTT
clone_size: NA
v_call: TRBV14
j_call: TRBJ2-3
d_call: NA

cdr3_aa: CAQGSGANVLTF
cdr3_nt: TGTGCCCAAGGCTCTGGGGCCAACGTCCTGACTTTC
clone_size: NA
v_call: TRBV7-9
j_call: TRBJ2-6
d_call: NA

cdr3_aa: CASSRHGREEASLNEQFF
cdr3_nt: TGCGCCAGCAGCCGGCACGGGAGGGAAGAAGCTAGCCTCAATGAGCAGTTCTTC
clone_size: NA
v_call: TRBV4-1
j_call: TRBJ2-1
d_call: TRBD2

cdr3_aa: CASSEAEGLAGRDEQFF
cdr3_nt: TGTGCCAGCAGTGAAGCCGAGGGGCTAGCGGGAAGGGATGAGCAGTTCTTC
clone_size: NA
v_call: TRBV6-1
j_call: TRBJ2-1
d_call: TRBD2

cdr3_aa: CASSSVGRKRGYEQYF
cdr3_nt: TGTGCCAGCAGCTCCGTTGGGAGAAAGCGGGGCTACGAGCAGTACTTC
clone_size: once
v_call: TRBV5-6
j_call: TRBJ2-7
d_call: TRBD2

cdr3_aa: CASSFGANVLTF
cdr3_nt: TGTGCCAGCAGCTTCGGGGCCAACGTCCTGACTTTC
clone_size: NA
v_call: TRBV5-6
j_call: TRBJ2-6
d_call: NA

cdr3_aa: CASRASGAKNIQYF
cdr3_nt: TGTGCCAGCAGGGCTAGCGGGGCCAAAAACATTCAGTACTTC
clone_size: few
v_call: TRBV6-5
j_call: TRBJ2-4
d_call: TRBD2